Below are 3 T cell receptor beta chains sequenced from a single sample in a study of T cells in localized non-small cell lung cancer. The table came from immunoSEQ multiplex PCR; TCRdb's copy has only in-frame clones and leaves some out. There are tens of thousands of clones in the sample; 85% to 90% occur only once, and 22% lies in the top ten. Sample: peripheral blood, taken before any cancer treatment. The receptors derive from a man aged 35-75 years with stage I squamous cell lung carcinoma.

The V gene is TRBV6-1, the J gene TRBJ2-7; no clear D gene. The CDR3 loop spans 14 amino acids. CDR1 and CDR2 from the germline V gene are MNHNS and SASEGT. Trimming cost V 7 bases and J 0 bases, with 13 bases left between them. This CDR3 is CASIGSRNSYEQYF. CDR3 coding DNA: TGTGCCAGCATTGGCAGCAGGAACTCCTACGAGCAGTACTTC.

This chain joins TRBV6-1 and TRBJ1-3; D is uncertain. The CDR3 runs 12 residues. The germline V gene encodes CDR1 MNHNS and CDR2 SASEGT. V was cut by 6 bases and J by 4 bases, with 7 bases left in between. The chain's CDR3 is CASRPSGNTIYF. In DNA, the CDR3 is TGTGCCAGCAGGCCCAGCGGAAACACCATATATTTT.

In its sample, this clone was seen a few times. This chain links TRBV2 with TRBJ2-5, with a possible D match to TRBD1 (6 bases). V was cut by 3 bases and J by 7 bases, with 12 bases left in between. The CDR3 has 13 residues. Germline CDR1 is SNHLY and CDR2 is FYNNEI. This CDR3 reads CASSEGQGLTQYF. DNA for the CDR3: TGTGCCAGCAGTGAGGGCCAGGGGTTGACCCAGTACTTC.